Sequencing of this T cell receptor (beta chain) was carried out in a study of metastatic and nonmetastatic thyroid tumors. Looking at the study overall: The authors compared repertoires across blood and tumor or nodule tissue from malignant and benign thyroid patients.

All patients were untreated before thyroid surgery. The length of the CDR3 is 16 residues. The germline V gene encodes CDR1 SEHNR and CDR2 FQNEAQ (reference sequence). With 5 bases removed from V and 1 base from J, the gap between germline ends came to 14 bases. Study-wide points: Compared with benign nodules, malignant thyroid tumors were reported to have significantly higher TCR beta diversity in both blood and tumor.

MiXCR reprocessed the PCR reads for TCRdb. Among over 50,000 clones listed, under 30% were seen once. This clone was recorded many times. Its antigen is unknown. Sequencing used blood. The clonotype was recovered from a female donor with papillary thyroid cancer or a benign thyroid nodule (not recorded which). Some clones in this sample may be carry-over from other donors' samples. This chain connects TRBV7-9 to TRBJ1-4; no clear D. The DNA for the CDR3 is TGTGCCAGCAGCCCGCAGCGCATGATAACTAATGAAAAACTGTTTTTT. It is translated as CASSPQRMITNEKLFF.